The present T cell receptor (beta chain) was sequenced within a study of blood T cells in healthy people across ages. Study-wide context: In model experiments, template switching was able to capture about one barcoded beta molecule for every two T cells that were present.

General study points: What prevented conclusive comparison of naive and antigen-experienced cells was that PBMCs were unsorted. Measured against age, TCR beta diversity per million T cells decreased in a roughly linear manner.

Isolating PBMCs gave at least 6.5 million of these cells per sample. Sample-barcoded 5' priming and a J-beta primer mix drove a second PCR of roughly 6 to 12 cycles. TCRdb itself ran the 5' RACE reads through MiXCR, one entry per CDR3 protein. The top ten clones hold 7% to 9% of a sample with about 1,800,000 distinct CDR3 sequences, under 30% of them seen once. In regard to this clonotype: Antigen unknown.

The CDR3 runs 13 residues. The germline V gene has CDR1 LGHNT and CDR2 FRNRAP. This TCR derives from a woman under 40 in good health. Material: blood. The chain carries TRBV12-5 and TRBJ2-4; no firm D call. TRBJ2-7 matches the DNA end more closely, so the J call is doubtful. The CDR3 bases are TGTGCTAGTGGTTGGAGTCGGAGTAGCGAGCAGTACTTC. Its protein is CASGWSRSSEQYF.